This is a list of T cell receptor beta chains from one sample in a study of control samples from healthy donors and cancer patients. Some clones are missing from TCRdb's copy, which holds only in-frame ones; the method was immunoSEQ multiplex PCR. The sample has about 95,000 clones; 85% are singletons. The sequencing input was blood. All receptors derive from a man under 40 in good health. The CDR3 runs from the conserved cysteine through the conserved F or W. The D gene is left open where the match is weak. The size field is filled for only some rows; it gives once, few, many or a size class.

J: TRBJ1-2
size: -
D: -
V: TRBV13
DNA: TGTGCCAGCAGCTTATCTTCGGTGTGGTCAGGGAGGGGTGAGGGCTACACCTTC
CDR3: CASSLSSVWSGRGEGYTF

J: TRBJ1-4
size: -
D: -
V: TRBV5-1
DNA: TGCGCCAGCTGGAAGACAATCACTACTGAAAAACTGTTTTTT
CDR3: CASWKTITTEKLFF

J: TRBJ1-1
size: once
D: TRBD1
V: TRBV10-2
DNA: TGCGCCAGCCTTGGCCAGGGGGAAACTGAAGCTTTCTTT
CDR3: CASLGQGETEAFF

J: TRBJ2-1
size: -
D: -
V: TRBV18
DNA: TGTGCCAGCTCACCCCGGGGGAGCTCCTACAATGAGCAGTTCTTC
CDR3: CASSPRGSSYNEQFF

J: TRBJ1-3
size: -
D: -
V: TRBV14
DNA: TGTGCCAGCAGCCAAGATGGAGTAGGGAACAACACCATATATTTT
CDR3: CASSQDGVGNNTIYF

J: TRBJ1-5
size: once
D: -
V: TRBV5-6
DNA: TGTGCCAGCAGCTTTTCGAGCCAGGGTAACAATCAGCCCCAGCATTTT
CDR3: CASSFSSQGNNQPQHF

J: TRBJ1-6
size: -
D: -
V: TRBV18
DNA: TGTGCCAGCTCACCAGGAGCGACTTCACCCCTCCACTTT
CDR3: CASSPGATSPLHF

J: TRBJ1-6
size: -
D: -
V: TRBV11-2
DNA: TGTGCCAGCAGCTTTGGGGGTAATTCACCCCTCCACTTT
CDR3: CASSFGGNSPLHF

J: TRBJ2-2
size: -
D: TRBD1
V: TRBV5-6
DNA: TGTGCCCGCAGGGGGAGGGACAGGGGGCATAACACCGGGGAGCTGTTTTTT
CDR3: CARRGRDRGHNTGELFF

J: TRBJ2-3
size: -
D: TRBD2
V: TRBV4-2
DNA: TGTGCCAGCAGCCAAGAAGGTAGCGGGGGGGCTTTAAAGACAGATACGCAGTATTTT
CDR3: CASSQEGSGGALKTDTQYF

J: TRBJ2-1
size: -
D: TRBD2
V: TRBV15
DNA: TGTGCCACCAGCAGAGAACTAGCGGGGGCCGCCTACAATGAGCAGTTCTTC
CDR3: CATSRELAGAAYNEQFF

J: TRBJ2-7
size: -
D: -
V: TRBV2
DNA: TGTGCCAGCAGTGTGGGGGATCTTTACTTC
CDR3: CASSVGDLYF

J: TRBJ1-4
size: -
D: -
V: TRBV18
DNA: TGTGCCAGCTCACCGACCCTAGAAAAACTGTTTTTT
CDR3: CASSPTLEKLFF

J: TRBJ1-2
size: -
D: -
V: TRBV12-3/TRBV12-4
DNA: TGTGCCAGCAGTTTCACCTATGGCTACACCTTC
CDR3: CASSFTYGYTF

J: TRBJ2-3
size: once
D: -
V: TRBV9
DNA: TGTGCCAGCAGCGTAGTCCCTGGGGAACAAGATACGCAGTATTTT
CDR3: CASSVVPGEQDTQYF

J: TRBJ1-2
size: -
D: -
V: TRBV7-3
DNA: TGTGCCAGCAGACGAGGCGGCAGGGGCTATGGCTACACCTTC
CDR3: CASRRGGRGYGYTF

J: TRBJ2-7
size: -
D: TRBD1
V: TRBV27
DNA: TGTGCCAGCAGTTCACGAGCGGACAGGCGGGCCTACGAGCAGTACTTC
CDR3: CASSSRADRRAYEQYF

J: TRBJ1-1
size: -
D: -
V: TRBV11-3
DNA: TGTGCCAGCAGCCGGAGGGGGGCGACCACTGAAGCTTTCTTT
CDR3: CASSRRGATTEAFF

J: TRBJ1-5
size: -
D: TRBD1
V: TRBV5-8
DNA: TGTGCCAGCAGCTGGACCGACAGGGGTCAGCCCCAGCATTTT
CDR3: CASSWTDRGQPQHF

J: TRBJ1-5
size: -
D: TRBD1
V: TRBV28
DNA: TGTGCCAGCAGGAACCGGGACAGGCATTATAGCAATCAGCCCCAGCATTTT
CDR3: CASRNRDRHYSNQPQHF

J: TRBJ2-3
size: -
D: -
V: TRBV5-6
DNA: TGTGCCAGCATCAGTACAGGGTCGGATACGCAGTATTTT
CDR3: CASISTGSDTQYF

J: TRBJ1-5
size: -
D: -
V: TRBV6-2/TRBV6-3
DNA: TGTGCCAGCAGTATCACAGTTTCGGGCAATCAGCCCCAGCATTTT
CDR3: CASSITVSGNQPQHF

J: TRBJ1-1
size: -
D: -
V: TRBV30
DNA: TGTGCCTGGAAAACGTACGGGAACACTGAAGCTTTCTTT
CDR3: CAWKTYGNTEAFF

J: TRBJ1-2
size: few
D: TRBD1
V: TRBV7-3
DNA: TGTGCCAGCAGCTCAAGTACAGGGGGCCATGGCTACACCTTC
CDR3: CASSSSTGGHGYTF

J: TRBJ2-5
size: -
D: -
V: TRBV11-2
DNA: TGTGCCAGCAGCTTAGGGGAGACCCAGTACTTC
CDR3: CASSLGETQYF

J: TRBJ2-2
size: -
D: TRBD2
V: TRBV7-3
DNA: TGTGCCAGCAGCTTATTCGGGGGGAGCACCGGGGAGCTGTTTTTT
CDR3: CASSLFGGSTGELFF

J: TRBJ2-5
size: -
D: -
V: TRBV5-1
DNA: TGCGCCAGCAGCTTTCGGACACCCGAAGAGACCCAGTACTTC
CDR3: CASSFRTPEETQYF

J: TRBJ1-2
size: few
D: -
V: TRBV5-4
DNA: TGTGCCAGCAGCTTGGGACGGGACTATGGCTACACCTTC
CDR3: CASSLGRDYGYTF